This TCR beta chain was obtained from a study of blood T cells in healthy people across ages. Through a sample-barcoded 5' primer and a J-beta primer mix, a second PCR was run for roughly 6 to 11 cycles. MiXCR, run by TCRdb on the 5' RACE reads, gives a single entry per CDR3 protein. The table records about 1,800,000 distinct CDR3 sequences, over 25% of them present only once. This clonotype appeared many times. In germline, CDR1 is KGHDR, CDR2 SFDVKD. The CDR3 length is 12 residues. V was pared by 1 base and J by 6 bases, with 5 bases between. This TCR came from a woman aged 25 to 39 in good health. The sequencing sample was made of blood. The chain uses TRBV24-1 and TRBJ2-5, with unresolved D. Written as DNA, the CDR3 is TGTGCCACCAGTGATTTCGGAAAGACCCAGTACTTC. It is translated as CATSDFGKTQYF.